These 29 T cell receptor beta chains were all obtained from the same sample, sequenced in a study of cytomegalovirus exposure and HLA in healthy donors. Primers included in the PCR were 60 Vbeta and 13 Jbeta primers. TCRdb keeps only in-frame clones here, not all; method: immunoSEQ multiplex PCR. This sample contains tens of thousands of clones. Sample: PBMCs. Receptors originate from a man in his fifties or sixties in good health and CMV-seropositive.

The gene calls are TRBV12-5 and TRBJ2-7; no definite D call. This CDR3 is built from 13 residues. The ends were cut back, 2 bases at V and 0 bases at J, with 5 bases in the middle. The germline gives CDR1 LGHNT, CDR2 FRNRAP. CDR3 region: CASGLYGSYEQYF. The CDR3 DNA is TGTGCTAGTGGTTTGTACGGCTCCTACGAGCAGTACTTC. Full variable domain (remainder filled in from reference TRBV12-5 and TRBJ2-7): DARVTQTPRHKVTEMGQEVTMRCQPILGHNTVFWYRQTMMQGLELLAYFRNRAPLDDSGMPKDRFSAEMPDATLATLKIQPSEPRDSAVYFCASGLYGSYEQYFGPGTRLTVT.

For the CDR3, the DNA is TGCAGCGTGGGAGGGGGGGTGAAATGGTACGAGCAGTACTTC. Protein: CSVGGGVKWYEQYF. The genes are TRBV29-1 and TRBJ2-7; a weak D match, TRBD2 (7 bases). CDR3 length: 14 residues. Germline V gene data show CDR1 as SQVTM and CDR2 as ANQGSEA. V dropped 6 bases and J dropped 4 bases, with 19 bases sitting between them.

This chain joins TRBV7-2 and TRBJ2-1; no firm D call. Germline loops: CDR1 SGHTA, CDR2 FQGNSA. Trimming shortened V by 5 bases and J by 6 bases, and 5 bases separated the two germline ends. CDR3 length: 11 amino acids. The CDR3 reads CASSPFNEQFF. For the CDR3, the DNA is TGTGCCAGCAGCCCGTTCAATGAGCAGTTCTTC.

This rearrangement joins TRBV6-1 to TRBJ2-3, with 12 bases matching TRBD1. V was clipped by 7 bases and J by 4 bases; unmatched bases: 3. CDR1 is MNHNS, CDR2 SASEGT, per germline. The CDR3 consists of 14 residues. The CDR3: CASKGQGASDTQYF. The CDR3 DNA reads as TGTGCCAGCAAGGGACAGGGGGCTTCAGATACGCAGTATTTT.

The genes are TRBV6-5 and TRBJ2-1, with D perhaps TRBD2 (5 bases). Germline V gene data show CDR1 as MNHEY and CDR2 as SVGAGI. The CDR3 totals 12 residues. The CDR3 DNA reads TGTGTTTCGGGGTCTCAGTGGGATGAGCAGTTCTTC. Amino acids: CVSGSQWDEQFF.

V and J are TRBV4-1 and TRBJ1-4, with no clear D. This CDR3 is built from 17 residues. Germline V CDR1 and CDR2: MGHRA, YSYEKL. V lost 4 bases and J lost 6, with 21 bases in between. The CDR3 DNA sequence: TGCGCCAGCAGCCCCCGGGTGTTGGTCTTGGGAGATGAAAAACTGTTTTTT. Its translation: CASSPRVLVLGDEKLFF.

V usage is TRBV7-2 and J usage is TRBJ2-1; no firm D call. Trimming took off 0 bases at V and 6 bases at J, with 12 bases between the two ends. The CDR3 is 15 residues long. Germline V CDR1 and CDR2: SGHTA, FQGNSA. CDR3 region: CASSLASTGANEQFF. The CDR3, as DNA: TGTGCCAGCAGCTTAGCCTCTACGGGTGCCAATGAGCAGTTCTTC.

The chain recombines TRBV7-9 with TRBJ1-1, with D uncertain. CDR3 length: 14 residues. V dropped 4 bases and J dropped 5 bases, with 14 bases sitting between them. CDR1 is SEHNR, CDR2 FQNEAQ, per germline (reference sequence). The DNA for the CDR3 is TGTGCCAGCAGCTCCCCCCCCCGACTTACTGAAGCTTTCTTT. Protein: CASSSPPRLTEAFF.

The J gene is TRBJ1-5, the V gene TRBV6-6; possibly TRBD1 for D (6 bases). This CDR3 spans 14 amino acids. V lost 6 bases and J lost 7, with 16 bases in between. The germline gives CDR1 MNHNY, CDR2 SVGAGI (reference sequence). The CDR3 nucleotides read TGTGCCAGCAGATATTACAGGGCGGTGCAGCCCCAGCATTTT. Translated: CASRYYRAVQPQHF.

This CDR3 is CASSPYYEQYF. Written as DNA, the CDR3 is TGTGCCAGCAGCCCCTACTACGAGCAGTACTTC. The V gene is TRBV7-8, the J gene TRBJ2-7, with D unresolved. V was clipped by 5 bases and J by 3 bases, with 5 bases between them. Germline lookup yields CDR1 SGHVS and CDR2 FQNEAQ. This CDR3 has 11 amino acids.

The V and J genes are TRBV11-2 and TRBJ2-1, with 10 bases matching TRBD2. The ends lost 4 bases at V and 5 bases at J; junction bases unmatched: 5. Per the germline V gene, CDR1 is SGHAT and CDR2 is FQNNGV. This CDR3 contains 15 residues. The CDR3 spells CASSSLAGDDNEQFF. The CDR3 bases are TGTGCCAGCAGCTCGCTAGCGGGAGACGACAATGAGCAGTTCTTC.

The V and J genes are TRBV6-5 and TRBJ1-2; D might be TRBD1 (5 bases). Germline CDR1 reads MNHEY; CDR2 reads SVGAGI. The CDR3 spans 13 residues. The germline V and J ends were trimmed by 6 bases and 2 bases, with 10 bases remaining between them. The CDR3 region is CASRRDRNYGYTF. CDR3 DNA sequence: TGTGCCAGCAGGAGAGACAGAAACTATGGCTACACCTTC.

The J gene is TRBJ1-4, the V gene TRBV5-5; D unclear. The V gene lost 4 bases and the J gene lost 6 bases, with 16 bases spanning the gap. In germline, CDR1 is SGHKS, CDR2 YYEKEE (reference sequence). The CDR3 covers 15 residues. CDR3 protein: CASSMDGQLHEKLFF. In nucleotides, the CDR3 is TGTGCCAGCAGCATGGACGGTCAACTGCATGAAAAACTGTTTTTT.

V gene TRBV10-3 combines with J gene TRBJ2-6, with unresolved D. V dropped 5 bases and J dropped 2 bases, with 7 bases sitting between them. The germline V gene encodes CDR1 ENHRY and CDR2 SYGVKD. The CDR3 has 14 amino acids. CDR3: CAISMETGANVLTF. The CDR3 region has the DNA TGTGCCATCAGTATGGAGACTGGGGCCAACGTCCTGACTTTC.

The V and J genes are TRBV29-1 and TRBJ1-1, with D perhaps TRBD1 (5 bases). CDR1 is SQVTM and CDR2 is ANQGSEA in the germline V gene. Trimming stripped 4 bases from V and 6 bases from J, with 12 bases between. The CDR3 totals 12 residues. The DNA of the CDR3 is TGCAGCGTTGGGAGGGGAGGCTCTGAAGCTTTCTTT. As protein: CSVGRGGSEAFF.

The rearrangement uses TRBV29-1 and TRBJ2-1; D is unclear. Per the germline V gene, CDR1 is SQVTM and CDR2 is ANQGSEA. Trimming took 6 bases from V and 8 from J, leaving 8 bases between them. CDR3 length: 10 amino acids. The CDR3 DNA reads TGCAGCGTGGCCCTGGATGAGCAGTTCTTC. It specifies CSVALDEQFF.

The chain has TRBV15 and TRBJ2-7; tentative D call: TRBD1 (5 bases). Germline loops: CDR1 LNHNV, CDR2 YYDKDF (reference sequence). The CDR3 totals 13 residues. V dropped 3 bases and J dropped 3 bases, with 9 bases sitting between them. The chain's CDR3 is CATSRDNLYEQYV. DNA for the CDR3: TGTGCCACCAGCAGGGACAATCTCTACGAGCAGTACGTC.

This sequence joins TRBV18 and TRBJ1-4; 7 bases are shared with TRBD1. CDR1 and CDR2 (germline): KGHSH, LQKENI. This CDR3 contains 17 residues. The ends lost 5 bases at V and 7 bases at J; junction bases unmatched: 16. The CDR3 bases are TGTGCCAGCTCATCTTGGAAGGCGACAGGGAGTACTGAAAAACTGTTTTTT. This gives the protein CASSSWKATGSTEKLFF. Looking up the rest from reference TRBV18 and TRBJ1-4 gives the full variable domain: NAGVMQNPRHLVRRRGQEARLRCSPMKGHSHVYWYRQLPEEGLKFMVYLQKENIIDESGMPKERFSAEFPKEGPSILRIQQVVRGDSAAYFCASSSWKATGSTEKLFFGSGTQLSVL.

This chain links TRBV6-5 with TRBJ1-1; maybe TRBD1 (5 bases). Germline-derived CDR1 and CDR2 are MNHEY and SVGAGI. V was pared by 2 bases and J by 1 base, with 8 bases between. This CDR3 has 14 residues. The DNA for the CDR3 is TGTGCCAGCAGTTACGACACAGGGAACACTGAAGCTTTCTTT. The encoded protein is CASSYDTGNTEAFF.

The chain links TRBV4-2 to TRBJ1-4, with 8 bases aligning to TRBD1. Unmatched junction bases numbered 9, after V lost 1 base and J lost 5 bases. This CDR3 contains 17 residues. Germline CDR1 LGHNA, CDR2 YNFKEQ. CDR3: CASSQGVGTGPNEKLFF. DNA for the CDR3: TGTGCCAGCAGCCAAGGGGTAGGGACAGGACCAAATGAAAAACTGTTTTTT.

The chain links TRBV7-2 to TRBJ2-4, with 8 bases matching TRBD2. With V trimmed by 5 bases and J by 1 base, 7 bases remained unmatched. In germline, CDR1 is SGHTA, CDR2 FQGNSA. This CDR3 is built from 16 residues. The CDR3 DNA reads TGTGCCAGCAGCCCAGTAAGCGGGAGTGCCAAAAACATTCAGTACTTC. As protein: CASSPVSGSAKNIQYF.

The J gene is TRBJ2-2, the V gene TRBV6-1; 7 nucleotides match TRBD1. The V gene's germline CDR1 is MNHNS and CDR2 SASEGT. Trimming cost V 11 bases and J 1 base; bases outside gene matches: 10. There are 15 residues in the CDR3. The CDR3 loop is CASTLQGRNTGELFF. CDR3 nucleotides: TGTGCCTCTACTTTACAGGGGCGGAACACCGGGGAGCTGTTTTTT.

This chain connects TRBV9 to TRBJ2-2; D may be TRBD2 (5 bases). This CDR3 region has 16 residues. V was trimmed by 2 bases and J by 7 bases, leaving 18 bases between them. Germline values: CDR1 SGDLS, CDR2 YYNGEE. CDR3 sequence reads: CASSVGLAREVGELFF. DNA of the CDR3: TGTGCCAGCAGCGTTGGGCTAGCTAGAGAGGTCGGGGAGCTGTTTTTT.

The genes are TRBV5-6 and TRBJ2-7; 11 bases agree with TRBD2. Trimming removed 4 bases from V and 0 bases from J; junction bases left unmatched: 6. The V gene's germline CDR1 is SGHDT and CDR2 YYEEEE. The CDR3 contains 16 residues. The chain's CDR3 is CASSRLAGWSSYEQYF. CDR3 coding DNA: TGTGCCAGCAGCCGACTAGCGGGGTGGAGCTCCTACGAGCAGTACTTC.

This sequence joins TRBV27 and TRBJ2-1; 10 bases match TRBD2. The V gene end was trimmed by 2 bases and the J gene end by 7 bases; junction bases not matched to a gene: 11. Per the germline V gene, CDR1 is MNHEY and CDR2 is SMNVEV (reference sequence). This CDR3 is built from 17 residues. The DNA for the CDR3 is TGTGCCAGCAGTTTAGGGCTAGCGGGAGTTATTGAGAATGAGCAGTTCTTC. Its translation: CASSLGLAGVIENEQFF.

V and J are TRBV15 and TRBJ2-1; 9 bases align to TRBD1. With V trimmed by 3 bases and J by 6 bases, 6 bases remained unmatched. This CDR3 is built from 15 residues. The germline gives CDR1 LNHNV, CDR2 YYDKDF (reference sequence). The CDR3 DNA follows: TGTGCCACCAGCAGGGACAGGGGACACGGCAATGAGCAGTTCTTC. Protein product: CATSRDRGHGNEQFF.

The chain is built from TRBV18 and TRBJ1-1; no clear D. The CDR3 length is 14 residues. Trimming removed 0 bases at V and 4 bases at J, with 9 bases between. CDR1 is KGHSH, CDR2 LQKENI, per germline. Here the CDR3 DNA reads TGTGCCAGCTCACCACCTTCGACTAGCACTGAAGCTTTCTTT. Protein: CASSPPSTSTEAFF.

The V gene is TRBV7-9, the J gene TRBJ2-1, with D possibly being TRBD2 (5 bases). Germline CDR1 and CDR2: SEHNR and FQNEAQ (reference sequence). With 5 bases removed from V and 0 bases from J, the gap between germline ends came to 14 bases. This CDR3 comprises 16 residues. This CDR3 reads CASSLRRVSSYNEQFF. CDR3 in DNA: TGTGCCAGCAGCCTTCGGCGGGTGAGCTCCTACAATGAGCAGTTCTTC.

The genes are TRBV4-3 and TRBJ1-2, with a possible D match to TRBD1 (6 bases). CDR1 and CDR2 from the germline V gene are LGHNA and YSLEER. Trimming took 0 bases from V and 5 from J, leaving 13 bases between them. CDR3 length: 15 residues. The CDR3 reads CASSQDGGGRYGYTF. The CDR3 DNA is TGCGCCAGCAGCCAAGATGGGGGGGGCCGGTATGGCTACACCTTC.